The 20 T cell receptor beta chains given below trace back to one sample, sequenced in a study of blood T cell repertoires in COVID-19. Produced via immunoSEQ multiplex PCR; TCRdb's table is partial and in-frame only. The repertoire consists of about 190,000 clones, with about nine tenths occurring once and the leading ten covering 6.7%. The specimen was peripheral blood. Receptors were obtained from a man aged 35 to 55 with acute or convalescent COVID-19.

The chain carries TRBV5-4 and TRBJ2-3, with a tentative D call TRBD2 (6 bases). The CDR3 totals 17 residues. V lost 4 bases to trimming and J lost 2 bases, with 20 bases between them. Germline CDR1 and CDR2: SGHNT and YYREEE (reference sequence). CDR3 region: CASSHHRDWKHTDTQYF. In nucleotides, the CDR3 is TGTGCCAGCAGCCACCACCGGGACTGGAAGCACACAGATACGCAGTATTTT.

The chain uses TRBV7-8 and TRBJ2-7, with TRBD1 as a possible D gene (6 bases). The CDR3 is 15 amino acids. Germline V gives CDR1 SGHVS, CDR2 FQNEAQ. V dropped 1 base and J dropped 1 base, with 11 bases sitting between them. This CDR3 reads CASSLEGDTSYEQYF. CDR3 nucleotide sequence: TGTGCCAGCAGCTTAGAAGGGGACACTTCCTACGAGCAGTACTTC. Full variable domain (missing parts from reference TRBV7-8 and TRBJ2-7): GAGVSQSPRYKVAKRGQDVALRCDPISGHVSLFWYQQALGQGPEFLTYFQNEAQLDKSGLPSDRFFAERPEGSVSTLKIQRTQQEDSAVYLCASSLEGDTSYEQYFGPGTRLTVT.

DNA for the CDR3: TGTGCCAGCAGCCCGGCCGGGGGGGACTATCAGCCCCAGCATTTT. Encoded protein: CASSPAGGDYQPQHF. The chain couples TRBV5-5 to TRBJ1-5, with D maybe TRBD1 (5 bases). Between the trimmed V and J ends, which lost 4 bases and 5 bases, there was a span of 16 bases. From germline, CDR1 is SGHKS and CDR2 YYEKEE (reference sequence). This CDR3 spans 15 amino acids.

V usage is TRBV12-2 and J usage is TRBJ1-3; TRBD1 was called by the table and not checked on the DNA. TRBV12-2 represents a pseudogene. This CDR3 spans 16 amino acids. CDR3 amino acids: CASRPRTQRSGNTIYF. DNA for the CDR3: TGTGCAAGTCGCCCGCGGACACAACGCTCTGGAAACACCATATATTTT.

The rearrangement uses TRBV4-3 and TRBJ1-6; 8 bases match TRBD1. CDR1 is LGHNA and CDR2 is YSLEER in the germline V gene. The CDR3 sequence is 17 residues long. V lost 4 bases and J lost 0; bases outside the gene matches: 5. The CDR3 region has the DNA TGCGCCAGCAGCCCGGCCGGGACAGGCTCCTATAATTCACCCCTCCACTTT. Amino acids: CASSPAGTGSYNSPLHF.

The chain recombines TRBV29-1 with TRBJ2-3; the match to TRBD2 covers 10 bases. This CDR3 spans 14 amino acids. Looked up from germline, CDR1 is SQVTM and CDR2 is ANQGSEA. V shed 4 bases and J 4 bases; nucleotides not matched to a gene: 5. CDR3: CSVGSGGASDTQYF. The DNA of the CDR3 is TGCAGCGTTGGGAGCGGGGGGGCCTCAGATACGCAGTATTTT.

The rearrangement links TRBV4-3 to TRBJ1-6; D might be TRBD1 (5 bases). The CDR3 totals 15 residues. Germline V gene data show CDR1 as LGHNA and CDR2 as YSLEER. V was pared by 7 bases and J by 5 bases, with 15 bases between. The CDR3 here is CASTQTAGNNSPLHF. CDR3 nucleotide sequence: TGCGCCAGCACTCAAACAGCAGGGAATAATTCACCCCTCCACTTT.

This CDR3 reads CASSSILAANTDTQYF. In DNA, the CDR3 is TGTGCCAGCAGTTCCATACTAGCGGCCAACACAGATACGCAGTATTTT. The chain has TRBV6-2 or TRBV6-3 and TRBJ2-3, with 8 bases fitting TRBD2. Germline-derived CDR1 and CDR2 are MNHEY and SVGEGT. The CDR3 totals 16 residues. V lost 4 bases, J lost 2 bases, and 8 bases stayed unmatched.

The chain employs TRBV6-6 and TRBJ1-1; D unclear. Per germline, CDR1 MNHNY and CDR2 SVGAGI (reference sequence). Trimming left V 2 bases short and J 7 bases short, with 8 bases between. The CDR3 sequence is 12 residues long. DNA for the CDR3: TGTGCCAGCAGTTACGCACAGAGTGAAGCTTTCTTT. This translates into CASSYAQSEAFF.

The rearrangement uses TRBV12-2 and TRBJ2-7; the DNA was not used to check the table's D call, TRBD1. TRBV12-2 is given as a pseudogene. CDR3 length: 13 amino acids. CDR3 DNA sequence: TGTGCAACCCCGGGACAGGAGTTCTACGAGCAGTACTTC. Translated: CATPGQEFYEQYF.

The rearrangement joins TRBV7-2 to TRBJ2-1; 8 bases are a match to TRBD1. CDR1 is SGHTA and CDR2 is FQGNSA in the germline V gene. V lost 4 bases to trimming and J lost 7 bases; unmatched junction nucleotides: 3. The CDR3 extends over 13 amino acids. The CDR3 loop reads CASSSRQGNEQFF. The CDR3 bases are TGTGCCAGCAGCTCTAGACAGGGGAATGAGCAGTTCTTC.

J is TRBJ2-1 and V is TRBV5-4, with 8 bases identical to TRBD2. V shed 4 bases, J shed 6 bases, and the junction held 12 bases outside the gene matches. The germline V gene has CDR1 SGHNT and CDR2 YYREEE (reference sequence). The CDR3 is 16 amino acids. CDR3 region: CASSENLGTSGNEQFF. CDR3 DNA: TGTGCCAGCAGCGAGAATCTCGGGACTAGTGGCAATGAGCAGTTCTTC.

V and J are TRBV5-8 and TRBJ2-7; tentative D call: TRBD2 (6 bases). The CDR3 is 13 amino acids. V was clipped by 3 bases and J by 1 base, with 8 bases between them. Germline CDR1 SGHTS, CDR2 YDEGEE. The chain's CDR3 is CASSWGTSYEQYF. The CDR3 DNA is TGTGCCAGCAGCTGGGGGACTTCCTACGAGCAGTACTTC.

The V and J genes are TRBV28 and TRBJ2-5; no firm D call. CDR1 and CDR2 from the germline V gene are MDHEN and SYDVKM. Trimming took 3 bases from V and 2 from J, leaving 7 bases between them. The CDR3 has 13 residues. The CDR3 DNA is TGTGCCAGCAGTTTGCCCAGACAAGAGACCCAGTACTTC. It yields the protein CASSLPRQETQYF. The whole variable domain, filled in from reference TRBV28 and TRBJ2-5, reads DVKVTQSSRYLVKRTGEKVFLECVQDMDHENMFWYRQDPGLGLRLIYFSYDVKMKEKGDIPEGYSVSREKKERFSLILESASTNQTSMYLCASSLPRQETQYFGPGTRLLVL.

The J gene is TRBJ2-3, the V gene TRBV7-2, with 10 bases matching TRBD2. The germline V gene encodes CDR1 SGHTA and CDR2 FQGNSA. The CDR3 consists of 18 residues. The J segment lost 0 bases and the V segment lost 5 bases, leaving 11 bases of the junction unmatched. CDR3 sequence: CASSPILAGDTSTDTQYF. In nucleotides, the CDR3 is TGTGCCAGCAGCCCGATCCTAGCGGGGGATACTAGCACAGATACGCAGTATTTT.

The chain has TRBV7-8 and TRBJ1-1, with D hard to call. The V and J ends lost 2 bases and 1 base respectively, with 8 bases between them. CDR1 SGHVS and CDR2 FQNEAQ come from the germline V gene. The CDR3 consists of 14 residues. The CDR3 loop reads CASSLLVTNTEAFF. For the CDR3, the DNA is TGTGCCAGCAGCTTATTAGTAACGAACACTGAAGCTTTCTTT.

The chain joins TRBV10-3 to TRBJ1-4; D perhaps matches TRBD1 (5 bases). The V gene's germline CDR1 is ENHRY and CDR2 SYGVKD. V gave up 8 bases and J gave up 3 bases, with 10 bases separating them. CDR3 length: 13 residues. The CDR3 is CAIALGPNEKLFF. The CDR3 DNA reads as TGTGCCATCGCTCTGGGGCCTAATGAAAAACTGTTTTTT.

This clone has more than one count but fewer than ten. V gene TRBV5-1 combines with J gene TRBJ1-6, with 10 bases aligning to TRBD1. Per germline, CDR1 SGHRS and CDR2 YFSETQ. The V and J ends lost 1 base and 9 bases, in that order; junction bases with no gene match: 7. The CDR3 runs to 16 residues. The CDR3 protein is CASSLTAGQGSSPLHF. Here the CDR3 DNA reads TGCGCCAGCAGCTTGACTGCGGGACAGGGGAGTTCACCCCTCCACTTT.

CDR3 nucleotide sequence: TGCGCCAGCAGCCCGGGACTAGCGGCGGATACAGATACGCAGTATTTT. It yields the protein CASSPGLAADTDTQYF. The chain has TRBV5-1 and TRBJ2-3; 11 bases are a match to TRBD2. Per the germline V gene, CDR1 is SGHRS and CDR2 is YFSETQ. V shed 4 bases, J shed 3 bases, and the junction held 7 bases outside the gene matches. The CDR3 runs 16 residues.

V gene TRBV6-5 combines with J gene TRBJ1-2; 10 nucleotides match TRBD1. There are 16 residues in the CDR3. Per germline, CDR1 MNHEY and CDR2 SVGAGI. The V gene end was trimmed by 4 bases and the J gene end by 2 bases; junction bases not matched to a gene: 7. CDR3 nucleotides: TGTGCCAGCAGTTCCCCCGACAGGGGGCGAAACTATGGCTACACCTTC. Protein: CASSSPDRGRNYGYTF.